A selection of T cell receptor beta chains follows, all from one sample in a study of blood T cell repertoires in COVID-19. Assay: immunoSEQ multiplex PCR; the TCRdb copy retains only in-frame clones and omits some. The sample lists 150,000 or so clones, approximately 84% occurring once. The sequenced sample consisted of PBMCs or T cells enriched from blood (not recorded which). The receptors were gathered from a human donor with acute COVID-19. The donor label of this sample is uncertain. The CDR3 runs from the conserved cysteine through the conserved F or W. Each record gives: J gene, clone size, D gene, V gene, CDR3 protein, CDR3 DNA. The D gene is left open where the match is weak. The size field is filled for only some rows; it gives once, few, many or a size class.

>TRBJ2-7|NA|NA|TRBV19
CASSSKDFLAEQYF
TGTGCCAGTAGTTCAAAGGACTTCCTCGCCGAGCAGTACTTC
>TRBJ2-3|once|NA|TRBV24-1
CATSVPNTDTQYF
TGTGCCACCAGTGTACCTAACACAGATACGCAGTATTTT
>TRBJ1-2|few|NA|TRBV28
CASSSVAGYGYTF
TGTGCCAGCAGCTCCGTAGCGGGCTATGGCTACACCTTC
>TRBJ2-7|NA|TRBD1|TRBV6-2/TRBV6-3
CASSSLQGKFTRYF
TGTGCCAGCAGCTCGTTACAGGGGAAATTTACTCGGTACTTC
>TRBJ1-1|NA|NA|TRBV5-4
CASSRSGTLNTEAFF
TGTGCCAGCAGCCGCTCGGGGACATTGAACACTGAAGCTTTCTTT
>TRBJ1-2|NA|NA|TRBV29-1
CSVDFGDNGYTF
TGCAGCGTTGATTTCGGTGATAATGGCTACACCTTC
>TRBJ2-1|once|TRBD2|TRBV7-9
CASSLVGGARNEQFF
TGTGCCAGCAGCTTAGTCGGGGGGGCAAGGAATGAGCAGTTCTTC
>TRBJ1-6|NA|NA|TRBV7-8
CASSSYLLSSDSPLHF
TGTGCCAGCAGCTCGTACCTTTTAAGTAGTGATTCACCCCTCCACTTT
>TRBJ1-1|NA|NA|TRBV5-8
CASATPEAFF
TGTGCCAGCGCTACGCCTGAAGCTTTCTTT
>TRBJ1-1|NA|TRBD1|TRBV11-2
CASSVGQVKTEAFF
TGTGCCAGCAGCGTAGGACAGGTAAAAACTGAAGCTTTCTTT
>TRBJ2-5|few|NA|TRBV19
CASSREKTQYF
TGTGCCAGTAGCCGGGAAAAGACCCAGTACTTC
>TRBJ2-5|NA|TRBD2|TRBV15
CATRRGTSGGHQETQYF
TGTGCCACGAGGAGAGGGACTAGCGGGGGCCACCAAGAGACCCAGTACTTC
>TRBJ1-1|NA|TRBD1|TRBV19
CASSQDRVAEAFF
TGTGCCAGTAGTCAAGACAGGGTCGCTGAAGCTTTCTTT
>TRBJ2-2|NA|TRBD2|TRBV30
CAWAGLAANTGELFF
TGTGCCTGGGCGGGACTAGCAGCGAACACCGGGGAGCTGTTTTTT
>TRBJ1-2|NA|NA|TRBV7-9
CASSSYSGTGYTF
TGTGCCAGCAGCTCGTATTCCGGGACAGGCTACACCTTC
>TRBJ2-5|once|NA|TRBV9
CASSVGASEGETQYF
TGTGCCAGCAGCGTAGGAGCTAGCGAGGGAGAGACCCAGTACTTC
>TRBJ1-2|NA|NA|TRBV10-3
CAIREGLNVGGYTF
TGTGCCATCAGGGAAGGACTGAACGTAGGAGGCTACACCTTC
>TRBJ1-1|NA|NA|TRBV6-2/TRBV6-3
CASSAQMNTEAFF
TGTGCCAGCAGTGCACAAATGAACACTGAAGCTTTCTTT
>TRBJ2-7|NA|NA|TRBV7-2
CASSLVTETYEQYF
TGTGCCAGCAGCTTAGTAACAGAGACCTACGAGCAGTACTTC
>TRBJ1-4|NA|NA|TRBV7-9
CASSLARQGHAKLFF
TGTGCCAGCAGCTTAGCGAGGCAGGGGCACGCCAAACTGTTTTTT
>TRBJ2-6|NA|TRBD1|TRBV5-4
CASSSDRVVNSGANVLTF
TGTGCCAGCAGCTCGGACAGGGTGGTTAACTCTGGGGCCAACGTCCTGACTTTC
>TRBJ2-5|NA|TRBD1|TRBV29-1
CSSRDRGETQYF
TGCAGCTCCCGTGACAGGGGCGAGACCCAGTACTTC
>TRBJ2-2|NA|NA|TRBV24-1
CATSEAFANTGELFF
TGTGCCACCAGTGAGGCTTTCGCGAACACCGGGGAGCTGTTTTTT
>TRBJ1-5|NA|TRBD1|TRBV4-1
CASSHLQGPNQPQHF
TGCGCCAGCAGCCACCTACAGGGGCCGAATCAGCCCCAGCATTTT
>TRBJ2-1|NA|NA|TRBV2
CASSRDFSYNEQFF
TGTGCCAGCAGCCGGGACTTCTCCTACAATGAGCAGTTCTTC
>TRBJ2-5|NA|NA|TRBV6-5
CASGLKGETQYF
TGTGCCAGCGGACTTAAAGGAGAGACCCAGTACTTC
>TRBJ1-2|NA|NA|TRBV4-3
CASSPKSEPRTYGYTF
TGCGCCAGCAGCCCCAAATCAGAACCCCGAACCTATGGCTACACCTTC
>TRBJ1-3|NA|NA|TRBV7-2
CASSPSPQGPTIYF
TGTGCCAGCAGCCCTAGCCCCCAAGGCCCCACCATATATTTT
>TRBJ1-5|NA|NA|TRBV29-1
CSVADRADQPQHF
TGCAGCGTTGCGGACAGAGCGGACCAGCCCCAGCATTTT
>TRBJ2-1|NA|TRBD1|TRBV19
CASSSTAARDRGFFNEQFF
TGTGCCAGTAGTTCCACCGCGGCGAGAGACAGGGGGTTCTTCAATGAGCAGTTCTTC
>TRBJ1-6|NA|NA|TRBV2
CASSETDSTAPLHF
TGTGCCAGCAGTGAAACCGATTCCACGGCACCCCTCCACTTT
>TRBJ2-1|NA|NA|TRBV11-3
CASSLDGEQFF
TGTGCCAGCAGCTTAGACGGGGAGCAGTTCTTC
>TRBJ1-1|NA|TRBD1|TRBV6-5
CASSSWTGETEAFF
TGTGCCAGCAGTTCCTGGACAGGGGAAACTGAAGCTTTCTTT
>TRBJ2-1|NA|TRBD1|TRBV24-1
CATSANRDRGSYNEQFF
TGTGCCACCAGTGCCAACCGGGACAGGGGGTCTTACAATGAGCAGTTCTTC
>TRBJ2-3|NA|TRBD2|TRBV27
CASREGLAGGRRTDTQYF
TGTGCCAGCAGGGAGGGACTAGCGGGGGGGCGTCGCACAGATACGCAGTATTTT
>TRBJ2-5|NA|TRBD1|TRBV5-1
CASSSSGTGRVTQYF
TGCGCCAGCAGCAGCTCCGGGACAGGGCGGGTGACCCAGTACTTC
>TRBJ2-1|NA|NA|TRBV27
CASSLWGRGPGDEQFF
TGTGCCAGCAGTTTATGGGGGCGGGGGCCCGGAGATGAGCAGTTCTTC
>TRBJ2-2|once|TRBD1|TRBV3-1/TRBV3-2
CASSHEGAGDTGELFF
TGTGCCAGCAGCCACGAGGGGGCCGGGGACACCGGGGAGCTGTTTTTT
>TRBJ1-4|NA|NA|TRBV7-2
CASSLEASGDEKLFF
TGTGCCAGCAGCTTAGAGGCCTCGGGAGATGAAAAACTGTTTTTT
>TRBJ2-2|once|NA|TRBV6-1
CASSELQGAGELFF
TGTGCCAGCAGTGAACTACAGGGAGCCGGGGAGCTGTTTTTT
>TRBJ1-3|NA|NA|TRBV10-3
CAIRDTPEDGNTIYF
TGTGCCATCAGGGATACTCCTGAGGATGGAAACACCATATATTTT
>TRBJ2-7|NA|NA|TRBV27
CASSLATGTYEQYF
TGTGCCAGCAGTTTGGCCACAGGGACCTACGAGCAGTACTTC
>TRBJ1-2|NA|NA|TRBV30
CAEWSYGYTF
TGTGCCGAGTGGAGCTATGGCTACACCTTC
>TRBJ1-1|NA|NA|TRBV6-5
CASSRRDINTEAFF
TGTGCCAGCAGCAGAAGGGACATCAACACTGAAGCTTTCTTT
>TRBJ2-3|NA|NA|TRBV7-3
CASSLSRGGADTQYF
TGTGCCAGCAGCTTATCCCGCGGGGGCGCAGATACGCAGTATTTT
>TRBJ2-7|NA|NA|TRBV19
CASSVATTARSYEQYF
TGTGCCAGTAGTGTGGCTACGACAGCGCGATCCTACGAGCAGTACTTC
>TRBJ1-5|NA|TRBD1|TRBV9
CASSETGLDQPQHF
TGTGCCAGCAGCGAGACAGGGCTGGATCAGCCCCAGCATTTT
>TRBJ1-3|NA|NA|TRBV5-5
CASTPGRGNTIYF
TGTGCCAGCACCCCAGGGCGAGGAAACACCATATATTTT
>TRBJ2-5|NA|TRBD2|TRBV30
CAWSSGGALGQETQYF
TGTGCCTGGAGTAGCGGGGGGGCCCTAGGGCAAGAGACCCAGTACTTC
>TRBJ2-3|NA|TRBD1|TRBV7-9
CASSLGVSGGLTDTQYF
TGTGCCAGCAGCTTAGGGGTCTCAGGGGGCCTCACAGATACGCAGTATTTT
>TRBJ2-7|NA|TRBD2|TRBV6-5
CASSHSTSSGHEQYF
TGTGCCAGCAGTCACTCGACTAGCAGCGGCCACGAGCAGTACTTC
>TRBJ1-1|NA|NA|TRBV6-5
CASRRGQQNTEAFF
TGTGCCAGTAGGCGCGGACAGCAGAACACTGAAGCTTTCTTT
>TRBJ1-3|NA|NA|TRBV7-2
CASSPDRISGNTIYF
TGTGCCAGCAGCCCAGACAGGATCTCTGGAAACACCATATATTTT
>TRBJ1-2|NA|NA|TRBV7-3
CASSLNHMEGSYGYTF
TGTGCCAGCAGCTTAAATCATATGGAGGGGTCCTATGGCTACACCTTC
>TRBJ1-6|once|NA|TRBV19
CASSWSQASPLHF
TGTGCCAGTAGTTGGAGTCAAGCCTCACCCCTCCACTTT
>TRBJ2-4|NA|NA|TRBV19
CASHGFKNIQYF
TGTGCCAGTCACGGGTTCAAAAACATTCAGTACTTC
>TRBJ2-5|once|TRBD1|TRBV4-1
CASSQSWDREKTQYF
TGCGCCAGCAGCCAATCGTGGGACAGGGAAAAGACCCAGTACTTC